Listed here are 27 T cell receptor beta chains from one sample, sequenced in a study of post-analysis software for immune sequencing data. These TCRs are of unknown antigen specificity. Findings and caveats of the study: Several TRBV segments occurring more often in patients than controls included TRBV5-6, TRBV5-1 and TRBV20-1.

Unique molecular identifiers had been added to the TCR beta cDNA libraries. TCRdb itself ran the PCR reads through MiXCR, one entry per CDR3 protein. The sample carries some 450,000 distinct CDR3 sequences, roughly 45% recorded once. The sample taken for sequencing was blood. All receptors come from a girl aged 10-17 years with multiple sclerosis.

The genes are TRBV10-3 and TRBJ1-6; possibly TRBD1 for D (5 bases). Looked up from germline, CDR1 is ENHRY and CDR2 is SYGVKD. The CDR3 spans 14 residues. Between the trimmed V and J ends, which lost 4 bases and 7 bases, there was a span of 11 bases. The CDR3 region has the DNA TGTGCCATCAGTGTTGGGGGTCCCAATTCACCCCTCCACTTT. It translates to CAISVGGPNSPLHF.

This sequence joins TRBV7-9 and TRBJ2-7; the D gene is possibly TRBD2 (5 bases). The length of the CDR3 is 15 residues. The germline V gene has CDR1 SEHNR and CDR2 FQNEAQ (reference sequence). The V end was cut by 5 bases, the J end by 5 bases, with 19 bases between. The CDR3 nucleotides read TGTGCCAGCAGCCCACCGGGATCCCGGACCCACGAGCAGTACTTC. Protein sequence: CASSPPGSRTHEQYF.

This clonotype has more than one count but fewer than ten. The chain uses TRBV20-1 and TRBJ2-7, with 7 bases aligning to TRBD2. CDR3 size: 14 residues. The V segment lost 4 bases and the J segment 6 bases; nucleotides outside the gene matches: 12. The germline V gene encodes CDR1 DFQATT and CDR2 SNEGSKA (reference sequence). The CDR3 bases are TGCAGTGCTACAGACTCTAGCGGAGGAGGCGAGCAGTACTTC. This sequence encodes CSATDSSGGGEQYF.

Only a few counts were recorded for this clonotype. The chain combines TRBV29-1 with TRBJ2-7, with no clear D. V lost 8 bases to trimming and J lost 2 bases, with 10 bases between them. The length of the CDR3 is 11 residues. The V gene's germline CDR1 is SQVTM and CDR2 ANQGSEA. CDR3 amino acids: CSFRAPYEQYF. In DNA, the CDR3 is TGCAGCTTCCGGGCCCCCTACGAGCAGTACTTC.

V gene TRBV28 combines with J gene TRBJ2-7; perhaps TRBD2 as D (7 bases). The CDR3 contains 14 residues. Germline V gene lookup returns CDR1 MDHEN and CDR2 SYDVKM. Trimming pared 5 bases from V and 3 bases from J, leaving 14 bases between. This CDR3 reads CASSRGDTYYEQYF. CDR3 DNA: TGTGCCAGCAGTCGGGGGGACACCTACTACGAGCAGTACTTC.

The CDR3, as DNA: TGCGCCAGCAGCTTGGTTGGTAGCGGGAGAATGGACTACGAGCAGTACTTC. Encoded protein: CASSLVGSGRMDYEQYF. The chain links TRBV5-1 to TRBJ2-7, with 9 positions matching TRBD2. V shed 0 bases and J 3 bases; nucleotides not matched to a gene: 10. The V gene's germline CDR1 is SGHRS and CDR2 YFSETQ. This CDR3 is built from 17 residues.

This clonotype was seen only a few times. V and J are TRBV3-1 and TRBJ1-4, with D perhaps TRBD1 (5 bases). Germline V lookup: CDR1 LGHDT, CDR2 YNNKEL (reference sequence). The CDR3 spans 18 residues. Trimming removed 0 bases at V and 6 bases at J, with 20 bases between. The CDR3 nucleotides are TGTGCCAGCAGCCAAGAACGGGACCACACCCAATGGTATGAAAAACTGTTTTTT. Amino acids: CASSQERDHTQWYEKLFF.

This clonotype was counted a few times. The chain couples TRBV15 to TRBJ1-2, with D unclear. V dropped 5 bases and J dropped 5 bases, with 15 bases sitting between them. The CDR3 consists of 14 residues. Per the germline V gene, CDR1 is LNHNV and CDR2 is YYDKDF (reference sequence). The CDR3 DNA reads as TGTGCCACCAGCGCAGGTACCGGGGTTTATGGCTACACCTTC. Residues: CATSAGTGVYGYTF.

This clonotype occurred once. The genes are TRBV12-3 or TRBV12-4 and TRBJ2-7; 14 nucleotides line up with TRBD2. Trimming removed 4 bases from V and 10 bases from J; junction bases left unmatched: 3. The CDR3 contains 13 residues. As DNA, the CDR3 is TGTGCCAGCAGTTCCGGACTAGCGGGGGGTCAGTACTTC. This codes for CASSSGLAGGQYF.

This clonotype was counted only a few times. The chain employs TRBV5-5 and TRBJ1-2, with no clear D. The CDR3 covers 14 residues. In germline, CDR1 is SGHKS, CDR2 YYEKEE (reference sequence). Trimming removed 1 base from V and 5 bases from J, with 12 bases in between. The CDR3 DNA reads TGTGCCAGCAGCTTGATTGGGGAGGTATATGGCTACACCTTC. Its protein product is CASSLIGEVYGYTF.

V usage is TRBV28 and J usage is TRBJ1-5; no clear D gene. Germline lookup yields CDR1 MDHEN and CDR2 SYDVKM. The germline V and J ends were trimmed by 11 bases and 4 bases, with 12 bases remaining between them. This CDR3 spans 12 amino acids. Here the CDR3 reads CAALAENQPQHF. CDR3 nucleotides: TGTGCCGCTCTGGCGGAAAATCAGCCCCAGCATTTT.

Only a few counts were recorded for this clonotype. The chain couples TRBV7-9 to TRBJ2-1; unclear D gene. V was clipped by 5 bases and J by 4 bases, with 15 bases between them. The CDR3 spans 15 residues. Germline V CDR1 and CDR2: SEHNR, FQNEAQ (reference sequence). Here the CDR3 DNA reads TGTGCCAGCAGCCCTTCAGCCGATTCTTACAATGAGCAGTTCTTC. Protein product: CASSPSADSYNEQFF.

This chain connects TRBV12-3 or TRBV12-4 to TRBJ2-3; D is perhaps TRBD1 or TRBD2 (5 bases each). Trimming took off 3 bases at V and 4 bases at J, with 8 bases between the two ends. This CDR3 is built from 13 residues. As DNA, the CDR3 is TGTGCCAGCAGTTTTCAGGGAGCAGATACGCAGTATTTT. This translates into CASSFQGADTQYF.

This clonotype was found a few times. The V and J genes are TRBV7-6 and TRBJ2-5, with a tentative D call TRBD2 (6 bases). Trimming pared 3 bases from V and 1 base from J, leaving 12 bases between. Germline values: CDR1 SGHVS, CDR2 FNYEAQ. CDR3 length: 15 residues. CDR3 loop: CASSLEGMGQETQYF. CDR3 DNA: TGTGCCAGCAGCTTGGAGGGAATGGGCCAAGAGACCCAGTACTTC.

J is TRBJ2-5 and V is TRBV20-1, with D perhaps TRBD1 or TRBD2 (5 bases each). CDR3 length: 14 residues. From germline, CDR1 is DFQATT and CDR2 SNEGSKA (reference sequence). CDR3 sequence reads: CRPSTGTVQETQYF. The CDR3 nucleotides are TGCAGGCCTTCAACCGGGACGGTACAAGAGACCCAGTACTTC.

This clonotype was observed a few times. V usage is TRBV27 and J usage is TRBJ2-1; D is possibly TRBD1 (5 bases). The V end lost 5 bases, the J end lost 9 bases, and 17 bases lay between the germline ends. Germline values: CDR1 MNHEY, CDR2 SMNVEV (reference sequence). CDR3 size: 14 residues. The DNA for the CDR3 is TGTGCCAGCAGTGGGCAGACCAGGGATCCTGAGCAGTTCTTC. Protein product: CASSGQTRDPEQFF.

The genes are TRBV20-1 and TRBJ2-5; 10 bases fit TRBD2. The V gene's germline CDR1 is DFQATT and CDR2 SNEGSKA (reference sequence). After removal of 3 bases from V and 1 base from J, the junction contained 8 bases not matched to a gene. The CDR3 consists of 16 residues. CDR3 region: CSASTSSGRAQETQYF. CDR3 DNA sequence: TGCAGTGCTAGCACTTCGAGCGGGAGGGCCCAAGAGACCCAGTACTTC.

The chain joins TRBV20-1 to TRBJ2-5; 8 bases are a match to TRBD2. The germline V gene encodes CDR1 DFQATT and CDR2 SNEGSKA (reference sequence). The CDR3 has 13 amino acids. V gave up 3 bases and J gave up 11 bases; unmatched junction bases: 11. The CDR3 sequence: CSARSGSINEQYF. The DNA of the CDR3 is TGCAGTGCTAGGAGCGGGAGTATCAATGAGCAGTACTTC.

The J gene is TRBJ2-5, the V gene TRBV20-1; 10 positions match TRBD2. Germline CDR1 DFQATT, CDR2 SNEGSKA (reference sequence). V was pared by 0 bases and J by 2 bases, with 6 bases of the junction left unmatched. CDR3 length: 16 amino acids. CDR3 coding DNA: TGCAGTGCTAGAGATCTCCGGACTAGCGGTCAAGAGACCCAGTACTTC. It encodes CSARDLRTSGQETQYF.

This clonotype was observed a handful of times. The V call is TRBV20-1, the J call TRBJ2-5; 7 bases align to TRBD1. The CDR3 has 13 residues. The V segment lost 8 bases and the J segment 5 bases; nucleotides outside the gene matches: 11. Germline V gene lookup returns CDR1 DFQATT and CDR2 SNEGSKA (reference sequence). The CDR3 DNA sequence: TGCAGTTGCCAGGGGGAAGGTGGGGAGACCCAGTACTTC. Translation: CSCQGEGGETQYF.

The rearrangement uses TRBV6-5 and TRBJ2-4; D unresolved. With the DNA end fitting TRBJ2-7 better, the J assignment may be wrong. The CDR3 consists of 12 residues. CDR1 and CDR2 (germline): MNHEY, SVGAGI. CDR3 amino acids: CASIGPWYEQYF. For the CDR3, the DNA is TGTGCCAGCATAGGCCCATGGTACGAGCAGTACTTC.

The chain combines TRBV20-1 with TRBJ1-1; 12 bases map to TRBD1. Looked up from germline, CDR1 is DFQATT and CDR2 is SNEGSKA (reference sequence). CDR3 size: 16 residues. V was pared by 3 bases and J by 2 bases, with 7 bases of the junction left unmatched. The chain's CDR3 is CSARGGTGGYNTEAFF. CDR3 in DNA: TGCAGTGCTAGGGGCGGGACAGGGGGCTACAACACTGAAGCTTTCTTT.

This clonotype was counted between two and nine times. CDR3 bases: TGTGCCAGCAGTTTAGGGGGCACGGGGGAGCAGTACTTC. This encodes CASSLGGTGEQYF. The chain employs TRBV12-3 or TRBV12-4 and TRBJ2-7; D might be TRBD1 or TRBD2, each matching 5 bases. Deletions cut 1 base from V and 7 bases from J, with 11 bases between. The CDR3 contains 13 residues.

V usage is TRBV4-1 and J usage is TRBJ2-1; D is perhaps TRBD1 (5 bases). The CDR3 loop spans 14 amino acids. V shed 7 bases and J shed 3 bases, with 13 bases lying between them. CDR1 and CDR2 from the germline V gene are MGHRA and YSYEKL. For the CDR3, the DNA is TGCGCCAGCACCCCTCTGGGGCTCTACAATGAGCAGTTCTTC. Encoded protein: CASTPLGLYNEQFF.

The CDR3 DNA reads TGCAGTGCTGACCCGGGAACAGACTACGAGCAGTACTTC. It translates to CSADPGTDYEQYF. The J gene is TRBJ2-7, the V gene TRBV20-1; D is perhaps TRBD2 (5 bases). Trimming removed 5 bases at V and 3 bases at J, with 14 bases between. CDR3 length: 13 amino acids. Germline CDR1 and CDR2: DFQATT and SNEGSKA (reference sequence).

This clonotype turned up a few times. The chain combines TRBV20-1 with TRBJ2-3; D may be TRBD1 or TRBD2 (6 bases each). The V gene lost 6 bases and the J gene lost 0 bases, with 19 bases spanning the gap. The CDR3 has 16 residues. The germline V gene has CDR1 DFQATT and CDR2 SNEGSKA (reference sequence). The CDR3 bases are TGCAGTGCCGGGGTGGGGGGCGCGGCTAGCACAGATACGCAGTATTTT. Protein: CSAGVGGAASTDTQYF.

The rearrangement joins TRBV4-1 to TRBJ2-4; D gene unclear. The end of the DNA is better explained by TRBJ2-7, so the J call may be wrong. The length of the CDR3 is 14 residues. CDR1 and CDR2 (germline): MGHRA, YSYEKL. The CDR3 nucleotides read TGCGCCAGCAGCCAAGGGCCACGAGAGGACGAGCAGTACTTC. Translated: CASSQGPREDEQYF.